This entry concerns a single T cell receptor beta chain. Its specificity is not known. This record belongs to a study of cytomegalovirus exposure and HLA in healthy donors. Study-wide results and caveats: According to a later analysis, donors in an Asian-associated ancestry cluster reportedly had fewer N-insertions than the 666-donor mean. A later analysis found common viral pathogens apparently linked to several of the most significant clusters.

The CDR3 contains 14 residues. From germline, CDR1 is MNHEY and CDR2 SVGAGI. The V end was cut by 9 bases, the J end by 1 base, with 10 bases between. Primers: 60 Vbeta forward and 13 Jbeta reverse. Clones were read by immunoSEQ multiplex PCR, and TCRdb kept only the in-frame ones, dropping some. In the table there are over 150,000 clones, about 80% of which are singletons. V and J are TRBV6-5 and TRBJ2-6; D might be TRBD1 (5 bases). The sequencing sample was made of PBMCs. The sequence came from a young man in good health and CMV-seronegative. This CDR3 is CASGRVSGANVLTF. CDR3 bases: TGTGCCAGTGGCAGGGTGTCTGGGGCCAACGTCCTGACTTTC.